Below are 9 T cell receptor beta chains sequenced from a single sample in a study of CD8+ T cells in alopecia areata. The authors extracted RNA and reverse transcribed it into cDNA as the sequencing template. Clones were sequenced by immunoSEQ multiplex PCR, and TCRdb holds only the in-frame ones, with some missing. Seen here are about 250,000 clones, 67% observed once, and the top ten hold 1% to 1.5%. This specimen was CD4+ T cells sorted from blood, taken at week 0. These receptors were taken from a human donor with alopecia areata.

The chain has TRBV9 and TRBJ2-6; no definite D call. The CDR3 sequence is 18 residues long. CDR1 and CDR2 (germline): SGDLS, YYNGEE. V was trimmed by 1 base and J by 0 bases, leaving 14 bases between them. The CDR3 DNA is TGTGCCAGCAGCGTACAGAGCCAGACAAGCTCTGGGGCCAACGTCCTGACTTTC. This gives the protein CASSVQSQTSSGANVLTF.

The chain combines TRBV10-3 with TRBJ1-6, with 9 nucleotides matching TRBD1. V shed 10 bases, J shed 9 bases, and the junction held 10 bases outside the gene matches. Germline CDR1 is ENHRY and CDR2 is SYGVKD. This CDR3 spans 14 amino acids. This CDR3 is CATDPGQGGSPLHF. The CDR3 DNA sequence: TGTGCCACCGACCCGGGACAGGGTGGTTCACCCCTCCACTTT.

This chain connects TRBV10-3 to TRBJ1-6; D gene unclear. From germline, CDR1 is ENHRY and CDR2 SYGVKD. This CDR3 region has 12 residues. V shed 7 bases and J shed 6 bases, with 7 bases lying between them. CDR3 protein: CAITSGNSPLHF. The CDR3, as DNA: TGTGCCATCACCAGTGGTAATTCACCCCTCCACTTT.

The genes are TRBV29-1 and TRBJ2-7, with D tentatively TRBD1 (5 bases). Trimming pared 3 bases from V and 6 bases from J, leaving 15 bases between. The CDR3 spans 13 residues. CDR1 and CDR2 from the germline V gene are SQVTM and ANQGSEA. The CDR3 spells CSVDSWQGTEQYF. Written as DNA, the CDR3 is TGCAGCGTTGATTCGTGGCAGGGCACCGAGCAGTACTTC.

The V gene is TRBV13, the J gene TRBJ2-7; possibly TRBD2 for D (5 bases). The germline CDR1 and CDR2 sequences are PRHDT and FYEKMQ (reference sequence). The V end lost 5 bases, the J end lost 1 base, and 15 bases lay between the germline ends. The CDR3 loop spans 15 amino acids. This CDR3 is CASSLNGVPSYEQYF. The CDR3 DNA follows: TGTGCCAGCAGCCTCAACGGGGTCCCATCCTACGAGCAGTACTTC.

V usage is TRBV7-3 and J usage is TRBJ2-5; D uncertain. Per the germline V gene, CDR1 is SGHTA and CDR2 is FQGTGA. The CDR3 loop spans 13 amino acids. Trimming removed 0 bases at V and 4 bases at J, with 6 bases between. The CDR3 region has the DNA TGTGCCAGCAGCTTAACCGGGTTAGAGACCCAGTACTTC. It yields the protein CASSLTGLETQYF.

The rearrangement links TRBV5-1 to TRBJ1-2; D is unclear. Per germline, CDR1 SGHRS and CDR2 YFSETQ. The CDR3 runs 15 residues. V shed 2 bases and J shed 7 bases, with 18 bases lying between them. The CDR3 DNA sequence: TGCGCCAGCAGCTTTGATGGGGTAACCGTAGCTGGCTACACCTTC. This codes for CASSFDGVTVAGYTF.

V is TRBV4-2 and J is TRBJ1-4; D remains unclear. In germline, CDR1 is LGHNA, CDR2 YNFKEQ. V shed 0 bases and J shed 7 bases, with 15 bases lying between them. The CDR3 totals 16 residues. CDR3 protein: CASSQELGKEGEKLFF. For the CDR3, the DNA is TGTGCCAGCAGCCAAGAGTTGGGCAAGGAGGGTGAAAAACTGTTTTTT.

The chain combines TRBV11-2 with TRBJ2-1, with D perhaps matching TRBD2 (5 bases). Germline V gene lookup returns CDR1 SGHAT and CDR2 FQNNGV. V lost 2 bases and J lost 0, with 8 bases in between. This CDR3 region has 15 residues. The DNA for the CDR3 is TGTGCCAGCAGCTTAAGAGGGAGCTCCTACAATGAGCAGTTCTTC. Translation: CASSLRGSSYNEQFF.